This T cell receptor beta chain emerged from a study of blood T cell repertoires in COVID-19 (dated by TCRdb to the early 2020s). Describing the broader study: Collaborator samples came from the United States, Italy and Spain and covered acute and convalescent phases of COVID-19. The material from the prospective study consisted of cDNA or gDNA derived from T cells, B-cell-depleted T cells, or PBMCs. The dataset comprised deeply sampled blood TCRbeta repertoires from subjects exposed to, actively infected with, or recovered from COVID-19. The repertoires were released in a freely available public database intended as a resource for research on the immune response to SARS-CoV-2. The samples were drawn from the first 160 participants of the ongoing ImmuneRACE study and from over 950 subjects provided by 6 global collaborators. The sample metadata nearly always contained a de-identified subject ID, COVID-19 status, age in years and sex. Where available, HLA class I and class II types were taken from metadata supplied by the sample provider and were not determined by assay-based typing.

The germline V gene yields MDHEN for CDR1 and SYDVKM for CDR2. The junction shows trimming of 1 base on V and 8 bases on J, plus 14 bases between the germline ends. The CDR3 holds 14 amino acids from the cysteine to the phenylalanine. CDR3 DNA is the only sequence kept; it has 42 bases, read in frame from the first base. Enrolling through a virtual design, the prospective study's participants ranged in age from roughly 18 to 89 years and lived across 20 to 25 United States geographic areas. In the prospective study, cohorts were assigned on the basis of participant-reported clinical history obtained from a screening survey and a study questionnaire. In the prospective study, whole blood, serum and a nasopharyngeal or oropharyngeal swab were collected from each participant by mobile phlebotomists. Prospective study participants could optionally give additional blood draws and questionnaires over a roughly two-month period. Before DNA extraction, prospective study blood samples were shipped either frozen or at room temperature.

The immunoSEQ Assay, a bias-controlled multiplex PCR, was used to amplify TCRbeta CDR3 regions from genomic DNA. In the original analysis: Within the assay, amplification of reference gene primers was used to estimate how many nucleated cells each sample contained. Sequence reads were collapsed and filtered to measure the absolute abundance of every unique TCRbeta CDR3 rearrangement. Productive Simpson clonality was computed per sample as the square root of Simpson's diversity index over productive rearrangements. This is the immuneACCESS table as TCRdb keeps it, with only in-frame sequences that have V and J called. A part of the clones is gone; compared with another copy, unresolved V genes explain less than half, and the rest is unexplained. D and trimming come from the DNA, and the V and J calls and clone size come from that table. The sample table records approximately 200,000 clones; 80% to 90% of these occur just once. The top ten clonotypes cover approximately 3.5% of the sample.

About this clone itself: There is no known antigen for this receptor. Base qualities are not provided; no much larger clone lies one nucleotide away.

The study at large found these results: Clinical and demographic metadata were provided uncurated, with the amount varying by source and participant.

This receptor was obtained from a woman aged 18-30 years in a cohort exposed to, infected with or recovered from COVID-19 (not recorded which). The receptor chain draws on TRBV28 and TRBJ1-2; TRBD1 is possibly the D segment (6 matching bases). The sequenced material came from PBMCs or T cells enriched from blood (not recorded which). The sequence in DNA is TGTGCCAGCAGTTTATCCTCTGGGACACTGGGCTACACCTTC. Translated, it gives CASSLSSGTLGYTF.